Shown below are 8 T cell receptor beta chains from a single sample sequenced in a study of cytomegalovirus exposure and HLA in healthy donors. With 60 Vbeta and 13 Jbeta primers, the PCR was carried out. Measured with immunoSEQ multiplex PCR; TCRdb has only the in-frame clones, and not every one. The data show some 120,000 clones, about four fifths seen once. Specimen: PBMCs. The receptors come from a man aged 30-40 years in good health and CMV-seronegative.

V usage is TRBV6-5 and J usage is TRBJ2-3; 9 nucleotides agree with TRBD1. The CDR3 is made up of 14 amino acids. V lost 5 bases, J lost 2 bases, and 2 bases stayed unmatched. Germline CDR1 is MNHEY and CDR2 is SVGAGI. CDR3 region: CASSRTGVTDTQYF. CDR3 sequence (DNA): TGTGCCAGCAGTCGGACAGGGGTCACAGATACGCAGTATTTT.

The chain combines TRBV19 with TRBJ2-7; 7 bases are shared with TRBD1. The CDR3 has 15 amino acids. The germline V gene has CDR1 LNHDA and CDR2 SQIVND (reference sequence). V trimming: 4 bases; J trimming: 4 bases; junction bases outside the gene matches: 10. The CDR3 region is CASSRRTGFLYEQYF. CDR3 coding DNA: TGTGCCAGTAGTAGGCGGACAGGTTTTTTATACGAGCAGTACTTC.

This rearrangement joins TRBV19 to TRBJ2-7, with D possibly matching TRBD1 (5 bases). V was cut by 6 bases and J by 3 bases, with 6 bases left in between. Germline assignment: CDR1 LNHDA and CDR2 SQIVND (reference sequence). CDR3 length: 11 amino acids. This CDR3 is CASRQDYEQYF. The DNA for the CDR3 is TGTGCCAGTAGACAGGACTACGAGCAGTACTTC.

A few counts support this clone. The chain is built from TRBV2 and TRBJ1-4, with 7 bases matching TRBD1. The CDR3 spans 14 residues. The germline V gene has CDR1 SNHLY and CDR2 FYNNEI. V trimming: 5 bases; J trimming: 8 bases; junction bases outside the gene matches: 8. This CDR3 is CASSLQGQGEKLFF. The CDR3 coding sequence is TGTGCCAGCAGTCTACAGGGGCAGGGAGAAAAACTGTTTTTT.

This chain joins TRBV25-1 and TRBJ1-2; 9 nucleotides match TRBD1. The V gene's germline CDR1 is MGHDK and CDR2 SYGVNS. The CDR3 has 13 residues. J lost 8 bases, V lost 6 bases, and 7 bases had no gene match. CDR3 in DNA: TGTGCCAGCAGGGAACAGGGGGCGCAGGGCTACACCTTC. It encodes CASREQGAQGYTF.

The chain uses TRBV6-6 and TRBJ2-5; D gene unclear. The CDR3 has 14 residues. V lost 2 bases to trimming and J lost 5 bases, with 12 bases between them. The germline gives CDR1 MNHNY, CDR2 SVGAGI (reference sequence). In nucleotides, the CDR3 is TGTGCCAGCAGTTACGAGCGACGCCGGGAGACCCAGTACTTC. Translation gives CASSYERRRETQYF.

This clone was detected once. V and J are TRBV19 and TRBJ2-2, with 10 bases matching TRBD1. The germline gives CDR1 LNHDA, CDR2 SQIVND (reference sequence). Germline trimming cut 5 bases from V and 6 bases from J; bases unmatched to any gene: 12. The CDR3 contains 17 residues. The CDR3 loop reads CASSPGPGQGLAGELFF. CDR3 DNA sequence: TGTGCCAGTAGTCCAGGACCGGGACAGGGGTTGGCCGGGGAGCTGTTTTTT.

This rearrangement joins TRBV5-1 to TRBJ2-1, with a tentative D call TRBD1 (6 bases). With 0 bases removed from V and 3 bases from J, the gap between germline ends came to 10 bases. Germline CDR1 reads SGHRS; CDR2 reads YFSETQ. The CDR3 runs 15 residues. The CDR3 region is CASSLVQGYYNEQFF. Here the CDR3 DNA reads TGCGCCAGCAGCTTGGTACAGGGATACTACAATGAGCAGTTCTTC.